The rows below give T cell receptor beta chains drawn from one sample of a study of PD-1 blockade in mismatch repair-deficient tumors. The table came from immunoSEQ multiplex PCR; TCRdb's copy has only in-frame clones and leaves some out. The sample includes fewer than 18,000 clones, about four fifths of them seen just once. No antigen has been assigned to these receptors. The starting material was cells cultured in vitro, obtained from a patient treated with pembrolizumab. These receptors originate from an adult with mismatch repair-deficient cancer. Each CDR3 is given without its conserved first and last residue.

J	V	CDR3
TRBJ2-2	TRBV9	ASSEQGPNTGELF
TRBJ1-2	TRBV9	ASSVQGQSYGYT
TRBJ2-3	TRBV14	ASSRAGGSGGTQY
TRBJ1-1	TRBV14	ASSQPANTEAF
TRBJ2-5	TRBV27	ASSLRGGLAGDRETQY
TRBJ1-5	TRBV5-1	ASSADSNQPQH
TRBJ1-5	TRBV19	ASSIPAGSNQPQH
TRBJ1-5	TRBV28	ASSLLGQFSNQPQH
TRBJ1-3	TRBV28	ASSSGTGVSGNTIY
TRBJ1-4	TRBV6-1	ASRENEKLF
TRBJ2-6	TRBV6-4	ATDQKRGRPGANVLT
TRBJ2-7	TRBV10-3	AIRGDRGLYSYEQY
TRBJ1-1	TRBV10-2	ASSAQGQNTEAF
TRBJ2-7	TRBV29-1	SVEDRRDEQY
TRBJ2-3	TRBV13	ASSLPGLAGTGTDTQY
TRBJ2-3	TRBV28	ASNSPYPASGRPTDTQY
TRBJ2-1	TRBV29-1	SVEGPTVDEQF
TRBJ1-1	TRBV19	ASSMGRLGAPEAF
TRBJ2-7	TRBV29-1	SAGTSGAYEQY
TRBJ2-3	TRBV7-6	ASRHTTLGTDTQY
TRBJ2-7	TRBV27	ASRILGVSYEQY
TRBJ2-5	TRBV7-3	ASSLLTSGSPDQETQY
TRBJ1-5	TRBV15	ATSRDGGGGQPQH
TRBJ1-2	TRBV5-4	ASSLEGQGARGYT
TRBJ2-3	TRBV5-1	ASSAGGAGNTDTQY
TRBJ2-5	TRBV2	ASSPGLETQY
TRBJ2-1	TRBV6-5	ASRGTPRSYNEQF
TRBJ2-1	TRBV5-4	ASRPERDSPAVEQF
TRBJ2-3	TRBV15	ATSRDFAEAQY
TRBJ2-7	TRBV27	ASWGSSGSAYEQY
TRBJ2-3	TRBV5-1	ASSLGHGDTQY
TRBJ2-1	TRBV10-3	AISSQVGTYNEQF
TRBJ2-7	TRBV2	ASNSGTESYEQY
TRBJ2-1	TRBV25-1	ASSVIDEQF
TRBJ1-4	TRBV6-5	ASSRLSNEKLF
TRBJ2-7	TRBV28	ASSLRWLAGHVLYEQY
TRBJ2-7	TRBV4-1	ASSQGDEQY
TRBJ1-5	TRBV2	ASSEGAYNQPQH
TRBJ2-4	TRBV5-4	ASSLRTGRGKNIQY
TRBJ2-7	TRBV6-1	ASSGHPFSYEQY
TRBJ1-2	TRBV25-1	ASGASRDRGYGYT
TRBJ1-5	TRBV5-1	ASSLLFGQPQH
TRBJ2-7	TRBV6-5	ASSYASGRYEQY
TRBJ1-1	TRBV9	ASSVAPRRDTEAF
TRBJ2-7	TRBV11-3	ASSLDPELAGGPFYEQY
TRBJ2-7	TRBV6-1	ASSEDIRSYEQY
TRBJ2-7	TRBV30	AWRQGLGEQY
TRBJ1-2	TRBV27	ASRELRTGDYGYT
TRBJ2-3	TRBV7-9	ASSRTGGPDTQY
TRBJ2-5	TRBV19	ASTQRASQETQY
TRBJ2-5	TRBV5-4	ASSLDGSRAETQY
TRBJ2-3	TRBV19	ASSTPRGVLDTQY
TRBJ2-5	TRBV2	ASSGIASTEETQY